This passage covers 21 T cell receptor beta chains from one sample sequenced in a study of identical twins. Using its own MiXCR run on the 5' RACE reads, TCRdb lists one record per CDR3 protein. This table holds more than 250,000 distinct CDR3 sequences, 6.5% to 9.5% found once. These records were also assigned to another study, of yellow fever vaccine responses in identical twins.

The source material was memory (CD45RO+) T cells sorted from blood. The source of these receptors is a woman in her late teens or twenties in good health.

The table lists this clonotype with many counts. The J gene is TRBJ2-3, the V gene TRBV4-2; 9 bases fit TRBD2. The CDR3 runs to 16 residues. Trimming at V came to 4 bases and at J to 2 bases, leaving 7 bases not matched to a gene. Germline CDR1 reads LGHNA; CDR2 reads YNFKEQ. CDR3 DNA sequence: TGTGCCAGCAGCCCCGGCGGGGGGGGGTCCACAGATACGCAGTATTTT. Translating gives CASSPGGGGSTDTQYF.

The chain recombines TRBV6-5 with TRBJ2-2; 11 positions match TRBD1. Germline V lookup: CDR1 MNHEY, CDR2 SVGAGI. Losses at the gene ends were 4 bases for V and 4 bases for J; bases not matched to a gene: 2. The CDR3 runs 15 residues. The CDR3 here is CASSWGQGVTGELFF. The DNA of the CDR3 is TGTGCCAGCAGTTGGGGACAGGGGGTCACCGGGGAGCTGTTTTTT.

The sample holds a few counts of this clonotype. This rearrangement joins TRBV20-1 to TRBJ2-6, with D perhaps TRBD1 (6 bases). The germline V gene has CDR1 DFQATT and CDR2 SNEGSKA (reference sequence). The V end was cut by 3 bases, the J end by 0 bases, with 12 bases between. The CDR3 consists of 16 residues. CDR3 bases: TGCAGTGCTAGCCTTACAGGGACCTCTGGGGCCAACGTCCTGACTTTC. Its protein product is CSASLTGTSGANVLTF.

This clonotype was detected many times. The V call is TRBV5-6, the J call TRBJ2-1; 13 positions agree with TRBD2. Germline loops: CDR1 SGHDT, CDR2 YYEEEE. V shed 4 bases and J 0 bases; nucleotides not matched to a gene: 7. The CDR3 consists of 18 residues. The CDR3 coding sequence is TGTGCCAGCAGCGTATATAGGACTAGCGGGAGCTCCTACAATGAGCAGTTCTTC. Amino acids: CASSVYRTSGSSYNEQFF. Supplemented by reference TRBV5-6 and TRBJ2-1, the full variable domain reads DAGVTQSPTHLIKTRGQQVTLRCSPKSGHDTVSWYQQALGQGPQFIFQYYEEEERQRGNFPDRFSGHQFPNYSSELNVNALLLGDSALYLCASSVYRTSGSSYNEQFFGPGTRLTVL.

CDR3 region: CASSKGAGLATETQYF. DNA of the CDR3: TGTGCCAGCAGCAAAGGGGCAGGACTAGCAACAGAGACCCAGTACTTC. The chain carries TRBV14 and TRBJ2-5; 8 bases map to TRBD2. CDR1 and CDR2 from the germline V gene are SGHDN and FVKESK. The CDR3 contains 16 residues. J lost 4 bases, V lost 5 bases, and 12 bases had no gene match.

In this sample, this clonotype turned up many times. A much larger clone differs by one base, so this may be a read error. The rearrangement joins TRBV6-4 to TRBJ2-3; 12 bases map to TRBD1. Germline CDR1 reads MRHNA; CDR2 reads SNTAGT. The V gene end was trimmed by 2 bases and the J gene end by 4 bases; junction bases not matched to a gene: 1. This CDR3 is 15 amino acids long. CDR3 sequence: CASSDGTGGPDTQYF. The CDR3 DNA reads TGTGCCAGCAGTGACGGGACAGGGGGCCCAGATACGCAGTATTTT.

The chain is built from TRBV28 and TRBJ2-3, with a possible D match to TRBD1 (5 bases). Trimming pared 6 bases from V and 2 bases from J, leaving 15 bases between. The V gene's germline CDR1 is MDHEN and CDR2 SYDVKM. The CDR3 runs 15 residues. The CDR3 DNA follows: TGTGCCAGCAGCCAGTCCGACAGACTCACAGATACGCAGTATTTT. It translates to CASSQSDRLTDTQYF.

This clonotype was detected only a few times. The chain has TRBV20-1 and TRBJ1-6; D uncertain. The CDR3 consists of 11 residues. Germline V gives CDR1 DFQATT, CDR2 SNEGSKA (reference sequence). The CDR3 nucleotides are TGCGGTGTAGGAGGGAATTCACCCCTCCACTTT. Translating it yields CGVGGNSPLHF.

The table lists this clonotype with a few counts. The chain recombines TRBV2 with TRBJ1-1; TRBD1 might be the D (5 bases). The CDR3 is 15 residues long. Between the trimmed V and J ends, which lost 7 bases and 1 base, there was a span of 16 bases. CDR1 is SNHLY, CDR2 FYNNEI, per germline. CDR3 nucleotide sequence: TGTGCCAGCAAACTCAACCGGGGGGGGAACACTGAAGCTTTCTTT. Its protein product is CASKLNRGGNTEAFF.

The rearrangement links TRBV5-1 to TRBJ2-1, with D perhaps matching TRBD1 or TRBD2 (5 bases each). The CDR3 covers 17 residues. Germline CDR1 SGHRS, CDR2 YFSETQ. V lost 5 bases to trimming and J lost 3 bases, with 21 bases between them. CDR3 sequence: CASSINRLTRGYNEQFF. CDR3 nucleotides: TGCGCCAGCAGTATCAACAGGCTAACCCGGGGCTACAATGAGCAGTTCTTC.

Comment on this clonotype: The junction shows a germline mismatch at one end, possibly a read error. The chain combines TRBV7-9 with TRBJ2-1; possibly TRBD2 for D (7 bases). The CDR3 is made up of 15 amino acids. Germline loops: CDR1 SEHNR, CDR2 FQNEAQ (reference sequence). This chain's CDR3 is CASRLGGGTIHEQFF. CDR3 in DNA: TGTGCCAGCAGGTTAGGGGGTGGGACTATCCATGAGCAGTTCTTC.

V usage is TRBV28 and J usage is TRBJ2-1, with 10 positions matching TRBD1. CDR1 is MDHEN and CDR2 is SYDVKM in the germline V gene. The CDR3 runs to 11 residues. V gave up 5 bases and J gave up 14 bases; unmatched junction bases: 3. CDR3 nucleotide sequence: TGTGCCAGCAGTGGGACAGGGGACGAGTTCTTC. This translates into CASSGTGDEFF. The entire variable domain, with the rest obtained from reference TRBV28 and TRBJ2-1, is as follows: DVKVTQSSRYLVKRTGEKVFLECVQDMDHENMFWYRQDPGLGLRLIYFSYDVKMKEKGDIPEGYSVSREKKERFSLILESASTNQTSMYLCASSGTGDEFFGPGTRLTVL.

In its sample, this clonotype was seen many times. This chain connects TRBV12-3 or TRBV12-4 to TRBJ1-2; D is possibly TRBD1 (6 bases). The V end lost 3 bases, the J end lost 3 bases, and 17 bases lay between the germline ends. This CDR3 has 16 amino acids. CDR3 residues: CASSFKGGPLDYGYTF. CDR3 bases: TGTGCCAGCAGTTTTAAGGGGGGCCCCTTAGACTATGGCTACACCTTC.

This clonotype has a count of ten or more. The chain employs TRBV6-5 and TRBJ1-2, with a possible D match to TRBD1 (5 bases). The CDR3 has 12 amino acids. V was pared by 7 bases and J by 9 bases, with 15 bases between. The V gene's germline CDR1 is MNHEY and CDR2 SVGAGI. In nucleotides, the CDR3 is TGTGCCAGCACTCCGGGAGGGGCGCGCTACACCTTC. This translates into CASTPGGARYTF.

This rearrangement joins TRBV5-6 to TRBJ2-7, with D possibly being TRBD2 (6 bases). V was pared by 4 bases and J by 3 bases, with 14 bases between. The CDR3 is made up of 14 amino acids. Germline lookup yields CDR1 SGHDT and CDR2 YYEEEE. CDR3 nucleotide sequence: TGTGCCAGCAGCCCCCCGGGAGTCTACTACGAGCAGTACGTC. Protein: CASSPPGVYYEQYV.

Ten or more counts support this clonotype. The chain recombines TRBV11-2 with TRBJ1-6, with D possibly being TRBD1 (5 bases). The germline gives CDR1 SGHAT, CDR2 FQNNGV. This CDR3 is 13 amino acids long. The ends were cut back, 5 bases at V and 9 bases at J, with 11 bases in the middle. In DNA, the CDR3 is TGTGCCAGCAGCGCGACAGTTCGTTCACCCCTCCACTTT. Amino acids: CASSATVRSPLHF.

This clonotype occurred many times. The J gene is TRBJ1-5, the V gene TRBV12-3 or TRBV12-4; 9 nucleotides line up with TRBD1. The V segment lost 6 bases and the J segment 6 bases; nucleotides outside the gene matches: 6. This CDR3 has 14 residues. The CDR3 bases are TGTGCCAGCAGCCTCGGACAGGGGCCTCAGCCCCAGCATTTT. The encoded protein is CASSLGQGPQPQHF.

This rearrangement joins TRBV7-2 to TRBJ1-2; D is perhaps TRBD1 (5 bases). CDR1 SGHTA and CDR2 FQGNSA come from the germline V gene. The CDR3 runs to 15 residues. V was clipped by 1 base and J by 6 bases, with 15 bases between them. As DNA, the CDR3 is TGTGCCAGCAGCTTAGGGGTGGGCAGGGATCATGGCTACACCTTC. It translates to CASSLGVGRDHGYTF.

In this sample, this clonotype turned up many times. The CDR3: CASSPPGMNIQYF. The CDR3 DNA is TGTGCCAGCTCACCTCCTGGAATGAACATTCAGTACTTC. The genes are TRBV18 and TRBJ2-4, with D unresolved. Per germline, CDR1 KGHSH and CDR2 LQKENI. This CDR3 spans 13 amino acids. Trimming cost V 3 bases and J 7 bases, with 10 bases left between them.

This clonotype was seen many times. This rearrangement joins TRBV11-2 to TRBJ2-7, with D maybe TRBD1 (5 bases). Germline values: CDR1 SGHAT, CDR2 FQNNGV. Trimming pared 1 base from V and 3 bases from J, leaving 7 bases between. The CDR3 consists of 13 residues. The CDR3 here is CASSLGQHYEQYV. The CDR3 region has the DNA TGTGCCAGCAGCTTAGGACAGCACTACGAGCAGTACGTC.

The rearrangement joins TRBV7-3 to TRBJ2-3; D is unresolved. This CDR3 region has 13 residues. Germline V gene sequence: CDR1 SGHTA, CDR2 FQGTGA. Trimming shortened V by 0 bases and J by 4 bases, and 5 bases separated the two germline ends. In nucleotides, the CDR3 is TGTGCCAGCAGCTTAACCCAAGCAGATACGCAGTATTTT. It specifies CASSLTQADTQYF.